This entry describes one T cell receptor (beta chain). Its matching antigen is unknown. The sample originates from a study of T cells expressing NK-cell markers. Overall study context: HCMV seropositivity characterized seven of the eight sequenced donors, and seronegativity one. Study-level points and caveats: There remained a lack of clarity about HCMV specificity of expanded NKG2C+ T cell clones. Of the CD8+ T cell pool in roughly 6 donors, roughly 1.0-7.5% was accounted for by dominant NKG2C+ clonotypes.

From the 5' RACE reads, TCRdb lists one entry per CDR3 protein and no DNA. The table lists roughly 180,000 distinct CDR3 sequences. The length of the CDR3 is 16 residues. From germline, CDR1 is LGHDT and CDR2 YNNKEL (reference sequence). This clonotype was sampled from a man aged 18 to 69 in good health. The rearrangement links TRBV3-1 to TRBJ2-4; TCRdb's D call of TRBD1 is untestable without DNA. Material for sequencing was blood T cells: a sorted CD56 or NKG2C T cell subset, CD4+ or CD8+ T cells, or bulk PBMC T cells (not recorded which). This CDR3 is CASSQDLGAAKNIQYF. Using reference TRBV3-1 and TRBJ2-4 for the parts outside the CDR3, the full variable domain is DTAVSQTPKYLVTQMGNDKSIKCEQNLGHDTMYWYKQDSKKFLKIMFSYNNKELIINETVPNRFSPKSPDKAHLNLHINSLELGDSAVYFCASSQDLGAAKNIQYFGAGTRLSVL.